This T cell receptor beta chain was documented in a study of blood T cell repertoires in COVID-19. The count of this clone is one. Some clones are missing from TCRdb's copy, which holds only in-frame ones; the method was immunoSEQ multiplex PCR. The sample has about 23,000 clones; 80% to 95% are singletons. Trimming removed 1 base at V and 1 base at J, with 12 bases between. The CDR3 extends over 16 amino acids. The germline gives CDR1 SNHLY, CDR2 FYNNEI. The source is a human donor in a cohort sampled during active COVID-19. The rearrangement uses TRBV2 and TRBJ2-3; the D gene is possibly TRBD2 (6 bases). Sequenced: peripheral blood. CDR3 DNA sequence: TGTGCCAGCAGTGAAGGGAGGGGTGGCGGCACAGATACGCAGTATTTT. It encodes CASSEGRGGGTDTQYF.